Presented here are 5 T cell receptor beta chains from one specimen sequenced in a study of T cells after yellow fever vaccination (dated by TCRdb to about 2019). Preparation of the library involved 5' RACE. TCRdb lists the instrument as Illumina HiSeq 2500. TCRdb applied fastp at Q25 and MiXCR to the public reads, then kept only in-frame beta chains. Every CDR3 protein is listed once, alongside the most common genes and DNA of its rows. A total of about 630,000 distinct CDR3 sequences appear in this sample, roughly an eighth of them only once. Together, the top ten hold about 15% of the sample. The treatment or condition label corresponds to: live attenuated yellow fever vaccine strain. This sample comprised PBMCs, obtained on the day of the yellow fever booster vaccination. Every receptor here comes from a man aged 30-40 years who received the YFV17D yellow fever vaccine.

The chain joins TRBV9 to TRBJ2-1; D may be TRBD1 (8 bases). The germline V gene has CDR1 SGDLS and CDR2 YYNGEE. The CDR3 loop spans 15 amino acids. V was pared by 5 bases and J by 8 bases, with 20 bases between. CDR3 sequence (DNA): TGTGCCAGCAGTATCAGGGGGCGAGGGGGGGATGAGCAGTTCTTC. Translation: CASSIRGRGGDEQFF. The whole variable domain, remainder taken from reference TRBV9 and TRBJ2-1, is DSGVTQTPKHLITATGQRVTLRCSPRSGDLSVYWYQQSLDQGLQFLIQYYNGEERAKGNILERFSAQQFPDLHSELNLSSLELGDSALYFCASSIRGRGGDEQFFGPGTRLTVL.

V usage is TRBV29-1 and J usage is TRBJ2-1; D possibly corresponds to TRBD2 (7 bases). V gave up 3 bases and J gave up 10 bases, with 22 bases separating them. Germline CDR1 and CDR2: SQVTM and ANQGSEA. This CDR3 comprises 15 residues. The CDR3 region has the DNA TGCAGCGTTGAGGGGGGGGCTAGCGGTAAGAGCGAGCAGTTCTTC. Translating gives CSVEGGASGKSEQFF.

The chain couples TRBV19 to TRBJ2-4, with 7 bases fitting TRBD1. Germline CDR1 reads LNHDA; CDR2 reads SQIVND (reference sequence). With V trimmed by 5 bases and J by 7 bases, 8 bases remained unmatched. This CDR3 comprises 14 residues. The CDR3 DNA is TGTGCCAGTAGTCAACGACAGGGCGCGAACATTCAGTACTTC. Its protein is CASSQRQGANIQYF.

V gene TRBV6-2 or TRBV6-3 combines with J gene TRBJ2-1, with 9 positions matching TRBD2. V shed 5 bases, J shed 8 bases, and the junction held 4 bases outside the gene matches. In germline, CDR1 is MNHEY, CDR2 SVGEGT. The CDR3 is made up of 13 amino acids. This CDR3 is CASSPSGIDEQFF. The CDR3 nucleotides are TGTGCCAGCAGTCCTAGCGGGATAGATGAGCAGTTCTTC.

This clonotype was detected only a few times. The V and J genes are TRBV5-5 and TRBJ2-1, with 9 bases identical to TRBD1. V lost 0 bases and J lost 8; bases outside the gene matches: 6. Germline CDR1 reads SGHKS; CDR2 reads YYEKEE (reference sequence). The CDR3 extends over 15 amino acids. DNA for the CDR3: TGTGCCAGCAGCTTGGGGACAGGGGCGGTTCATGAGCAGTTCTTC. As protein: CASSLGTGAVHEQFF.